The present entry profiles one T cell receptor beta chain with its context. Its specificity is unknown. Germline-derived CDR1 and CDR2 are SGHAT and FQNNGV. This CDR3 contains 11 residues. Trimming shortened V by 5 bases and J by 6 bases, and 8 bases separated the two germline ends. These data are taken from a study of OX40 agonist ivuxolimab in advanced cancers. Study conclusions and caveats: CD4+ T cells averaged fewer expanded clones than CD8+ T cells. Clonal expansion from baseline to week 6 occurred in both CD4+ and CD8+ T cells.

The sampling schedule covered blood at baseline, cycle 4 day 1, and cycle 7 day 1. Clones were sequenced by immunoSEQ multiplex PCR, and TCRdb holds only the in-frame ones, with some missing. Among 70,000 or so clones, over 75% were seen once, and the ten largest hold 5% to 6.5%. The chain joins TRBV11-2 to TRBJ2-7; no definite D call. The TCR sequence derives from an adult with an advanced solid tumor such as melanoma, head and neck, liver or kidney cancer. This material consisted of CD4+ or CD8+ T cells sorted from blood, taken in a trial of the OX40 agonist ivuxolimab. The CDR3 reads CASSPYSEQYF. Here the CDR3 DNA reads TGTGCCAGCAGCCCCTACAGCGAGCAGTACTTC.